A selection of T cell receptor beta chains follows, all from one sample in a study of blood T cell repertoires in COVID-19. Assay: immunoSEQ multiplex PCR; the TCRdb copy retains only in-frame clones and omits some. The sample holds some 150,000 clones, almost 85% seen once. The sample taken for sequencing was peripheral blood. These receptors originate from a man aged 45 to 65 with acute or convalescent COVID-19. Each CDR3 is given with its conserved first and last residue. The order of the fields is V gene, D gene, clone size, J gene, CDR3 DNA, CDR3 protein. A D gene is named only where the DNA matches it firmly. Only part of the rows carry a size: once, few, many, or a class if the clone is expanded.

>TRBV9|TRBD1|NA|TRBJ1-2
TGTGCCAGCAGCGTAAACAGGGGCAGGGGGTATGGCTACACCTTC
CASSVNRGRGYGYTF
>TRBV7-8|TRBD1|NA|TRBJ1-5
TGTGCCAGCAGCCCCCCCGGGACAGGGGTAAATTATAGCAATCAGCCCCAGCATTTT
CASSPPGTGVNYSNQPQHF
>TRBV5-1|TRBD2|NA|TRBJ2-7
TGCGCCAGCAGCTTGGAGGGGATAGCGGGGGGCTATGGTCACTACGAGCAGTACTTC
CASSLEGIAGGYGHYEQYF
>TRBV30|TRBD1|once|TRBJ1-2
TGTGCCTGGAGCAATAGAGGGACAGCGAGAGCCAACTATGGCTACACCTTC
CAWSNRGTARANYGYTF
>TRBV4-2|NA|NA|TRBJ1-1
TGTGCCAGCAGCCAAGCCCAGGGGTGGACTGAAGCTTTCTTT
CASSQAQGWTEAFF
>TRBV28|NA|NA|TRBJ2-1
TGTGCCAGCAGTTCCTCGGAGGGGGGGAGGGCTGAGCAGTTCTTC
CASSSSEGGRAEQFF
>TRBV13|NA|NA|TRBJ1-4
TGTGCCAGCAGCGCCCGAACTAACCGAGCTGAAAAACTGTTTTTT
CASSARTNRAEKLFF
>TRBV27|NA|NA|TRBJ2-7
TGTGCCAGCAGTTTCCAACCCCCCGGGACACCAACCTCCTACGAGCAGTACTTC
CASSFQPPGTPTSYEQYF
>TRBV5-1|NA|NA|TRBJ2-7
TGCGCCAGCAGCTTGGGGGGCGCGGAGAATCTCGAGCAGTACTTC
CASSLGGAENLEQYF
>TRBV25-1|TRBD1|NA|TRBJ2-2
TGTGCCAGCAGTGGAGGGGGCGACACCGGGGAGCTGTTTTTT
CASSGGGDTGELFF
>TRBV11-2|NA|NA|TRBJ2-3
TGTGCCAGCATGGGACAACTAAGCACAGATACGCAGTATTTT
CASMGQLSTDTQYF
>TRBV7-9|NA|NA|TRBJ1-6
TGTGCCAGCAGCTTCGGGGGGCGTAATTCACCCCTCCACTTT
CASSFGGRNSPLHF
>TRBV11-2|NA|NA|TRBJ2-7
TGTGCCAGCAGCTTAGTGGTAGGGGTCGGGCGGTCCTACGAGCAGTACTTC
CASSLVVGVGRSYEQYF
>TRBV9|TRBD1|NA|TRBJ1-1
TGTGCCAGCAGCGTGGGGGACAGGGCGACTGAAGCTTTCTTT
CASSVGDRATEAFF
>TRBV19|NA|NA|TRBJ1-2
TGTGCCAGTAGTAATCGACAGCCGAACTATGGCTACACCTTC
CASSNRQPNYGYTF
>TRBV18|TRBD1|NA|TRBJ1-4
TGTGCCAGCTCACCACAACCCGGTACAGGGGGCGCGAAACTGTTTTTT
CASSPQPGTGGAKLFF
>TRBV3-1/TRBV3-2|NA|NA|TRBJ1-3
TGTGCCAGCAGCTGGACAGACTCTGGAAACACCATATATTTT
CASSWTDSGNTIYF
>TRBV2|NA|NA|TRBJ1-2
TGTGCCAGCAGTGAAGCCGGGAACCTTCCCTATGGCTACACCTTC
CASSEAGNLPYGYTF
>TRBV19|NA|NA|TRBJ2-1
TGTGCCAGTAGTATACGAACGCGGGGAATCTCCTACAATGAGCAGTTCTTC
CASSIRTRGISYNEQFF
>TRBV27|NA|NA|TRBJ1-2
TGTGCCAGCAGCCCCCAAGGGGGAGTTGACTATGGCTACACCTTC
CASSPQGGVDYGYTF
>TRBV4-1|NA|NA|TRBJ1-5
TGCGCCAGCAGCCAACGATGGACAGAACTCAATCAGCCCCAGCATTTT
CASSQRWTELNQPQHF
>TRBV10-2|TRBD1|NA|TRBJ2-5
TGCGCCAGCAGTGAGTCAGGGACAGGGGCGGAGACCCAGTACTTC
CASSESGTGAETQYF
>TRBV5-1|NA|NA|TRBJ1-2
TGCGCCAGCAATTCCGGGGGGACCTATGGCTACACCTTC
CASNSGGTYGYTF
>TRBV19|TRBD1|NA|TRBJ1-5
TGTGCCAGTAGGAACCGGGACAGCCGCCGGTATAGCAATCAGCCCCAGCATTTT
CASRNRDSRRYSNQPQHF
>TRBV5-4|NA|NA|TRBJ2-4
TGTGCCAGCAGCCCCAGGGGCGTAGTGAAGGACATTCAGTACTTC
CASSPRGVVKDIQYF
>TRBV24-1|TRBD2|NA|TRBJ2-5
TGTGCCACCAGTGAAGGCCGGGGGGGTCGGGAGACCCAGTACTTC
CATSEGRGGRETQYF
>TRBV7-9|TRBD2|NA|TRBJ2-1
TGTGCCAGCAGCTTAGACACTAGCGGGAGGTCGAACAATGAGCAGTTCTTC
CASSLDTSGRSNNEQFF
>TRBV30|NA|NA|TRBJ1-1
TGTGCCTGGAGCGGAGGGATGAACACTGAAGCTTTCTTT
CAWSGGMNTEAFF
>TRBV9|TRBD2|NA|TRBJ2-1
TGTGCCAGCAGCTTAAGACTAGCGGGAGCCTACAATGAGCAGTTCTTC
CASSLRLAGAYNEQFF
>TRBV29-1|NA|NA|TRBJ1-2
TGCAGCGCCCACGGACAGTCCGGCTACACCTTC
CSAHGQSGYTF
>TRBV7-3|TRBD1|NA|TRBJ2-5
TGTGCCAGCAGCTCGGGACAGGGAGAGACCCAGTACTTC
CASSSGQGETQYF
>TRBV28|TRBD1|NA|TRBJ1-3
TGTGCCAGCAGTTCCCCAGGACAGGGGGACGGAAACACCATATATTTT
CASSSPGQGDGNTIYF
>TRBV19|TRBD1|NA|TRBJ1-1
TGTGCCAGTAGTATCAGGCGACAGGGATGGACTGAAGCTTTCTTT
CASSIRRQGWTEAFF
>TRBV30|NA|NA|TRBJ1-4
TGTGCCTGGAGTGTTGCTAGGAGGAATGAAAAACTGTTTTTT
CAWSVARRNEKLFF
>TRBV28|TRBD2|once|TRBJ2-1
TGTGCCAGCAGTGCCCGGACTAGCGGGACGACTCAGCAGTTCTTC
CASSARTSGTTQQFF
>TRBV10-3|NA|once|TRBJ1-2
TGTGCCATCAGTGAGTCCGCCGGGTTCAGCTATGGCTACACCTTC
CAISESAGFSYGYTF
>TRBV5-1|NA|NA|TRBJ1-5
TGCGCCAGCAGCTTGGGGGGCCTCCGGGACACCGATCAGCCCCAGCATTTT
CASSLGGLRDTDQPQHF
>TRBV28|NA|NA|TRBJ1-1
TGTGCCAGCAGTGGGGGGGGCACTGAAGCTTTCTTT
CASSGGGTEAFF
>TRBV7-8|NA|NA|TRBJ1-4
TGTGCCAGCAGCACGGTTGGAAAACTGTTTTTT
CASSTVGKLFF
>TRBV11-2|NA|NA|TRBJ2-2
TGTGCCAGCAGCTCCTCCAGGGGCAGCGGGGAGCTGTTTTTT
CASSSSRGSGELFF
>TRBV5-1|TRBD1|NA|TRBJ2-5
TGCGCCAGCAGCCACGGGACAGGGGACCAAGAGACCCAGTACTTC
CASSHGTGDQETQYF